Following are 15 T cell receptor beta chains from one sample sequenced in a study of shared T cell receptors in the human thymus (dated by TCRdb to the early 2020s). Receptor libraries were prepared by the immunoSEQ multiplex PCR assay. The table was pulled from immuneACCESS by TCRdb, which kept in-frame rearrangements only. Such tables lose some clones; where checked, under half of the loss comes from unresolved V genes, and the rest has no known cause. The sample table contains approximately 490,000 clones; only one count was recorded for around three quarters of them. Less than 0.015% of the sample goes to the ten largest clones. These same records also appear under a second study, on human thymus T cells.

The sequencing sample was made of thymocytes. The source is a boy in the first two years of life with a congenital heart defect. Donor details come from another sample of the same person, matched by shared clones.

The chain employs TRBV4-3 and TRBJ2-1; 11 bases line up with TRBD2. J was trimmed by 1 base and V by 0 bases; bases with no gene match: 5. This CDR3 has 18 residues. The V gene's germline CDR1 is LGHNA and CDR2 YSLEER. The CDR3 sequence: CASSQDTSGRGSYNEQFF. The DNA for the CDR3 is TGCGCCAGCAGCCAAGATACTAGCGGGAGAGGGTCCTACAATGAGCAGTTCTTC.

CDR3 DNA: TGCGCCAGCAGCCAAGATCGCGGCGCCCGTCCCTACAATGAGCAGTTCTTC. Protein: CASSQDRGARPYNEQFF. This chain links TRBV4-3 with TRBJ2-1, with D unclear. In germline, CDR1 is LGHNA, CDR2 YSLEER. Trimming pared 0 bases from V and 2 bases from J, leaving 14 bases between. The CDR3 totals 17 residues.

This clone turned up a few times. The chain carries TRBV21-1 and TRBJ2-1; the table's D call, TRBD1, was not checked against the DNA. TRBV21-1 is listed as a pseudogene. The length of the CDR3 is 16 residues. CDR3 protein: CASSKPCRQGRNEQFF. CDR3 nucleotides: TGTGCCAGCAGCAAACCGTGTCGGCAGGGTAGGAATGAGCAGTTCTTC.

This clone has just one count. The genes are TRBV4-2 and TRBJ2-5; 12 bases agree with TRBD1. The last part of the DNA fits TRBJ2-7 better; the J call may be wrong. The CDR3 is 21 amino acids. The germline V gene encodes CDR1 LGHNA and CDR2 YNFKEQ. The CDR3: CASSQEVTRRSGTGGVYEQYF. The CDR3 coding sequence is TGTGCCAGCAGCCAAGAAGTCACCCGGAGGTCCGGGACAGGGGGCGTCTACGAGCAGTACTTC.

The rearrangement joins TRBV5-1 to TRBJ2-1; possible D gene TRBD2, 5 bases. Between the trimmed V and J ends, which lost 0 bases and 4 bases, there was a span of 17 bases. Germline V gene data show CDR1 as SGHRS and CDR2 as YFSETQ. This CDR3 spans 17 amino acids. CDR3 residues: CASSLDTAGRGYNEQFF. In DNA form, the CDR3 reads TGCGCCAGCAGCTTGGATACGGCTGGACGGGGTTACAATGAGCAGTTCTTC.

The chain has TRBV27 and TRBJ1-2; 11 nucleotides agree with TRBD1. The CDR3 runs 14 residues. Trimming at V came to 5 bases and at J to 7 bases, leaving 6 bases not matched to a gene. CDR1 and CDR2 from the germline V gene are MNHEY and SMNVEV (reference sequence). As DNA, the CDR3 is TGTGCCAGCAGTCGGACAGGGGGCGTTTGTGGCTACACCTTC. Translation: CASSRTGGVCGYTF.

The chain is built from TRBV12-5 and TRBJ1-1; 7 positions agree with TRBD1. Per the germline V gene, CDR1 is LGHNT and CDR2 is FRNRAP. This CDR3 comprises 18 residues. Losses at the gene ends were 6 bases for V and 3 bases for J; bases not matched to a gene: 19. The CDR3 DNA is TGTGCTAGTGGCCGGGGACAGAAGTCTAACGGGTCCGACACTGAAGCTTTCTTT. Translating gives CASGRGQKSNGSDTEAFF.

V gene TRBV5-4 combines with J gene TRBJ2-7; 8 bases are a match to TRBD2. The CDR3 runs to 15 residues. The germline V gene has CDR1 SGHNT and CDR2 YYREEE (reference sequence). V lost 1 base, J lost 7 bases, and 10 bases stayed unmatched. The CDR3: CASSLSREARFEQYF. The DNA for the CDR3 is TGTGCCAGCAGCTTGTCGCGGGAGGCTAGGTTTGAGCAGTACTTC.

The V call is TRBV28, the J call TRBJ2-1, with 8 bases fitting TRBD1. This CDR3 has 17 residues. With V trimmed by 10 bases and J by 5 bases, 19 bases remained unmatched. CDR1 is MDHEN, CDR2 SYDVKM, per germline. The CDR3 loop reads CANRGQGMLGVNNEQFF. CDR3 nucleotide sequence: TGTGCCAACAGAGGACAGGGAATGCTAGGGGTGAACAATGAGCAGTTCTTC.

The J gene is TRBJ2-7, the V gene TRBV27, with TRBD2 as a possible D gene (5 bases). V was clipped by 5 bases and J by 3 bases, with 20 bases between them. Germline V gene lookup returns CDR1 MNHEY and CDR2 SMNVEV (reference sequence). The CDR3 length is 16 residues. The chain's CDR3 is CASSPRRRPRYYEQYF. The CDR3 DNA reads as TGTGCCAGCAGTCCCCGGAGGAGACCAAGGTACTACGAGCAGTACTTC.

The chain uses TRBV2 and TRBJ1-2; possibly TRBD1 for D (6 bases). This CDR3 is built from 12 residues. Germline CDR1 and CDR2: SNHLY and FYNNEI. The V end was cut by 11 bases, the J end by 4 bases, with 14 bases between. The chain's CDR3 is CAYRGTLYGYTF. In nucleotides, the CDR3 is TGTGCCTACCGAGGGACACTCTATGGCTACACCTTC.

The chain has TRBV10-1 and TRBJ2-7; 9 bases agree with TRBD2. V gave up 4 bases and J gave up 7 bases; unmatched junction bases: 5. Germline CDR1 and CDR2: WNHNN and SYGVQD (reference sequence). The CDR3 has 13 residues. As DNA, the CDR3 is TGCGCCAGCAGTGGGGGACTAGCTGGGGAGCAGTACTTC. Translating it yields CASSGGLAGEQYF.

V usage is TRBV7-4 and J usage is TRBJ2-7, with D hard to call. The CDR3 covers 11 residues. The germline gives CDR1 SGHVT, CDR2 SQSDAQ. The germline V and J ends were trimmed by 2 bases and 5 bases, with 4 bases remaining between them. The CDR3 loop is CASSLSHEQYF. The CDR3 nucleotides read TGTGCCAGCAGCTTAAGCCACGAGCAGTACTTC.

DNA for the CDR3: TGTGCCAGCAGCCTCCCTAGCGATGGCTACGAGCAGTACTTC. This sequence encodes CASSLPSDGYEQYF. The chain employs TRBV7-9 and TRBJ2-7; a weak D match, TRBD2 (6 bases). V lost 5 bases and J lost 3, with 14 bases in between. Germline V gene lookup returns CDR1 SEHNR and CDR2 FQNEAQ (reference sequence). The CDR3 covers 14 residues. The variable domain in full, with the rest retrieved from reference TRBV7-9 and TRBJ2-7, is DTGVSQNPRHKITKRGQNVTFRCDPISEHNRLYWYRQTLGQGPEFLTYFQNEAQLEKSRLLSDRFSAERPKGSFSTLEIQRTEQGDSAMYLCASSLPSDGYEQYFGPGTRLTVT.

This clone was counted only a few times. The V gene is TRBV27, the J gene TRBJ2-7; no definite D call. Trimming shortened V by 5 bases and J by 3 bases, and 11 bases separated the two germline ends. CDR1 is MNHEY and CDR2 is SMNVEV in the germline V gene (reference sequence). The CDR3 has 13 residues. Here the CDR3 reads CASSQKNNYEQYF. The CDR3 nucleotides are TGTGCCAGCAGTCAGAAGAACAACTACGAGCAGTACTTC.